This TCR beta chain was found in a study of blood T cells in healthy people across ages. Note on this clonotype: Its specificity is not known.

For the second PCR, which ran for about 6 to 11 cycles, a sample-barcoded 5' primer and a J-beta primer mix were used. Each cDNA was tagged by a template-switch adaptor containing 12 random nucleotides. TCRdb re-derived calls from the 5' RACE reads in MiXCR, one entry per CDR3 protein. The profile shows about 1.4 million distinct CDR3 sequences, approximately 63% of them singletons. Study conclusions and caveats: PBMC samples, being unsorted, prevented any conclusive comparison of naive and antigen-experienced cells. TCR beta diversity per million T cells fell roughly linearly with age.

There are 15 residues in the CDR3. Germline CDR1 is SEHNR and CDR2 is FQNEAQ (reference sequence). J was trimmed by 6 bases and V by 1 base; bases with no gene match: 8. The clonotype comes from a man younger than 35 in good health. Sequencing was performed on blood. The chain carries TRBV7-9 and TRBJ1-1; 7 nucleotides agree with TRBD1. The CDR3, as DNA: TGTGCCAGCAGCTTAGGTCAGGGGGTAGAGGCTGAAGCTTTCTTT. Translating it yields CASSLGQGVEAEAFF.